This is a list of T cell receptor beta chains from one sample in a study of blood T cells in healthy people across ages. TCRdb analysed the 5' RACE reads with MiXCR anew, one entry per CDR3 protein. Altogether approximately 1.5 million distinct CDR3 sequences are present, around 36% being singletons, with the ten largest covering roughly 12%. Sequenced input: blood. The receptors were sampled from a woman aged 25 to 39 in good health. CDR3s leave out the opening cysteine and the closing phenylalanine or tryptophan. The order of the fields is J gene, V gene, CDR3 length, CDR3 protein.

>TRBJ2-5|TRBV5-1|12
ASSRRQGKETQY
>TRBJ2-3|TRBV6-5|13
ASSYSTGARDTQY
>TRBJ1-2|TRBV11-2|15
ASSLKGRDLANYGYT
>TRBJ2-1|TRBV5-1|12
ASSLAGASNEQF
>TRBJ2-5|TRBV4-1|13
ASSQARSSGETQY
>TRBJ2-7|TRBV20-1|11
SARKRVLEEQY
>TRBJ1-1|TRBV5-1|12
ASSSSGGDTEAF
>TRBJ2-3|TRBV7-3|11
ASSLVGWDTQY
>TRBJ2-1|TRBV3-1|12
AGSHKNRGNEQF
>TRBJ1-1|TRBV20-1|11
SALTGVNTEAF
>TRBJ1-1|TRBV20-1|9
SAIRGTEAF
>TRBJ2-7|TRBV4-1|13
ASSHPPRGVREQY
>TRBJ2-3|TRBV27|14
ASSLALAGGIDAQY
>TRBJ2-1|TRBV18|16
ASSRPGLAGDSYNEQF
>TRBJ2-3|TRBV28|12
ASSLPGYTDTQY
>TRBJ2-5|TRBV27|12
ASSSYTVGETQY
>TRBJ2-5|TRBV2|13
ASSRYSGGQETQY
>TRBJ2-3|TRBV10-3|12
ATDGQGSTDTQY